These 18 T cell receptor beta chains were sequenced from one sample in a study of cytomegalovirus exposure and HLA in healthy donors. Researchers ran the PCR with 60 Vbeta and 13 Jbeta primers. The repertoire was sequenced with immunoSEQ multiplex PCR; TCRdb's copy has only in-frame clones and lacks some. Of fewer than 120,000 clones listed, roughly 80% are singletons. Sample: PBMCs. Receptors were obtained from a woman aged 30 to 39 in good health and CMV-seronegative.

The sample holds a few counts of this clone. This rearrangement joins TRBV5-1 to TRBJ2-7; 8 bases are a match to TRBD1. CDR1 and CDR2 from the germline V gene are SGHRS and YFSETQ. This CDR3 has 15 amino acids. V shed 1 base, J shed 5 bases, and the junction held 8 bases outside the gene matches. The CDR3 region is CASSLSETGENEQYF. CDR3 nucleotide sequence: TGCGCCAGCAGCTTGAGCGAGACAGGGGAGAACGAGCAGTACTTC.

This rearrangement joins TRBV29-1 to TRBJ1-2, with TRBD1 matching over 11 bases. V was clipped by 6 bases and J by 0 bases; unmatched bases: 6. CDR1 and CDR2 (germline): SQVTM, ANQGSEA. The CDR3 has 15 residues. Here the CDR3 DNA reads TGCAGCGTCGGGACAGGGGGTTCTTCTAACTATGGCTACACCTTC. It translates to CSVGTGGSSNYGYTF.

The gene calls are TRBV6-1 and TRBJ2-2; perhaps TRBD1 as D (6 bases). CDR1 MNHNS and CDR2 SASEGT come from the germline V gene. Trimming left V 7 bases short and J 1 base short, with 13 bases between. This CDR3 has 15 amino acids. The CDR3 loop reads CASITGTLNTGELFF. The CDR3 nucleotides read TGTGCCAGCATTACCGGGACATTGAACACCGGGGAGCTGTTTTTT.

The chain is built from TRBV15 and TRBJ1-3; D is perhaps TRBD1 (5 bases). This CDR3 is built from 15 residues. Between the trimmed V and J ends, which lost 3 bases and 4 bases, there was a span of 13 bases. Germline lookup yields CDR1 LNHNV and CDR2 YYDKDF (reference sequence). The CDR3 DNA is TGTGCCACCAGCAGGGAGGGGACGAGAGGAAACACCATATATTTT. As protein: CATSREGTRGNTIYF. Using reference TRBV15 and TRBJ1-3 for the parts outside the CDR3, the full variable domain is DAMVIQNPRYQVTQFGKPVTLSCSQTLNHNVMYWYQQKSSQAPKLLFHYYDKDFNNEADTPDNFQSRRPNTSFCFLDIRSPGLGDTAMYLCATSREGTRGNTIYFGEGSWLTVV.

CDR3 bases: TGTGCCAGCAGCCTGGCAGGGGACAGGGGGCCGTACGAGCAGTACTTC. Its protein product is CASSLAGDRGPYEQYF. This chain connects TRBV5-6 to TRBJ2-7; 12 positions match TRBD1. V trimming: 4 bases; J trimming: 4 bases; junction bases outside the gene matches: 9. CDR3 length equals 16 residues. Germline CDR1 reads SGHDT; CDR2 reads YYEEEE.

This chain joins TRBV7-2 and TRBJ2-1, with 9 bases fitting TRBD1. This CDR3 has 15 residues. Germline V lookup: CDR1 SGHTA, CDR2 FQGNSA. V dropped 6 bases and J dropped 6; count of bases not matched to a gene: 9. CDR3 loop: CASRLGTGKSNEQFF. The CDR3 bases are TGTGCCAGCAGATTGGGGACAGGGAAGAGCAATGAGCAGTTCTTC.

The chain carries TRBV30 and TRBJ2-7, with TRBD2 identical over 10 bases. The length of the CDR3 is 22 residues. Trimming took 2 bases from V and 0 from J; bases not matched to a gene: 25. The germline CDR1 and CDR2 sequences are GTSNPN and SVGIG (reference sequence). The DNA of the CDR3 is TGTGCCTGGAGTACCTCCGATGCGCAGGGGGCGCCTGGGACTAGCGACTCCTACGAGCAGTACTTC. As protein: CAWSTSDAQGAPGTSDSYEQYF.

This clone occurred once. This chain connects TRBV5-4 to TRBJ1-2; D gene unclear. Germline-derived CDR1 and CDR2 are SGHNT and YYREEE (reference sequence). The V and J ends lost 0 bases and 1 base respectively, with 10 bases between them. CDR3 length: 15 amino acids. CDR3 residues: CASSLARIGNYGYTF. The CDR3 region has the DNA TGTGCCAGCAGCTTGGCCAGGATCGGTAACTATGGCTACACCTTC.

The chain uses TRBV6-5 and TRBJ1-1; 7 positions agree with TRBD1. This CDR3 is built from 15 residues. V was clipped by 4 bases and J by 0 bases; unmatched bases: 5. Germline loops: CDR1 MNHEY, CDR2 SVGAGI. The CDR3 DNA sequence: TGTGCCAGCAGTTCCTTTAGGGGGCTGAACACTGAAGCTTTCTTT. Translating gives CASSSFRGLNTEAFF.

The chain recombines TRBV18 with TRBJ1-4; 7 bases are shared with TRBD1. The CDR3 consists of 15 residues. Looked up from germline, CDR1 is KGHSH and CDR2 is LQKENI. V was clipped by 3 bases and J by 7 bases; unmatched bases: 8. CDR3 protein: CASSPNTGVSEKLFF. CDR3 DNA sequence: TGTGCCAGCTCACCCAACACAGGGGTTTCTGAAAAACTGTTTTTT.

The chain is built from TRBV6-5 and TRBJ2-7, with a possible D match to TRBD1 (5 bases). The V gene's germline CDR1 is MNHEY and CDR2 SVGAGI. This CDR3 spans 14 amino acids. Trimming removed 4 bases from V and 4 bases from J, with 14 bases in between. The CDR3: CASSLVGDSYEQYF. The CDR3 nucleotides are TGTGCCAGCAGTTTAGTAGGGGATTCTTACGAGCAGTACTTC.

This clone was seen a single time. The CDR3: CASSLTGEPYNEQFF. DNA of the CDR3: TGTGCCAGCAGTTTGACAGGGGAGCCCTACAATGAGCAGTTCTTC. The chain is built from TRBV14 and TRBJ2-1, with 8 bases lining up with TRBD1. Germline loops: CDR1 SGHDN, CDR2 FVKESK. V shed 6 bases, J shed 2 bases, and the junction held 6 bases outside the gene matches. This CDR3 has 15 amino acids.

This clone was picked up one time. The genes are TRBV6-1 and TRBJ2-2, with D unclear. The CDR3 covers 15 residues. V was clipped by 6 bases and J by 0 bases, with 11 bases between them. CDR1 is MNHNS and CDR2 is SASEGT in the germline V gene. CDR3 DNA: TGTGCCAGCAGGGTTCTCAACTCGAACACCGGGGAGCTGTTTTTT. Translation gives CASRVLNSNTGELFF.

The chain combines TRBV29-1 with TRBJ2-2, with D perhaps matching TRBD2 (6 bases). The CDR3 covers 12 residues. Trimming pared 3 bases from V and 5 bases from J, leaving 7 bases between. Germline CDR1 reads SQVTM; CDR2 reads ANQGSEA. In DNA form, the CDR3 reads TGCAGCGTTGACGGGGGTACCGGGGAGCTGTTTTTT. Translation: CSVDGGTGELFF.

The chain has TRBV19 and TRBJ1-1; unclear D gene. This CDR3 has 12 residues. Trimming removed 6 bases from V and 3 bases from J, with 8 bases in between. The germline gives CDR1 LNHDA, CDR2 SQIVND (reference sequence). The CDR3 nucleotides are TGTGCCAGTAGCAGAGGCTACACTGAAGCTTTCTTT. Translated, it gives CASSRGYTEAFF.

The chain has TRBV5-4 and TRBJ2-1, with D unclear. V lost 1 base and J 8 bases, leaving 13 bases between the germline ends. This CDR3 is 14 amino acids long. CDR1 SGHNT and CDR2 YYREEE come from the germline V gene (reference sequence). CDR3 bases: TGTGCCAGCAGCTTGTACTCACCCAACGATGAGCAGTTCTTC. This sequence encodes CASSLYSPNDEQFF.

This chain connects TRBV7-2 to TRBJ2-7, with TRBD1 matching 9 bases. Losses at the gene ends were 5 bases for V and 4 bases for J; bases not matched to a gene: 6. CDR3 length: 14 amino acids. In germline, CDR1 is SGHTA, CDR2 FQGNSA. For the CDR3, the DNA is TGTGCCAGCAGCCCTTGGACAGGGGAATACGAGCAGTACTTC. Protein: CASSPWTGEYEQYF.

This CDR3 is CSVSQGPLGYEQYF. The CDR3 DNA sequence: TGCAGCGTAAGTCAGGGGCCCCTTGGGTACGAGCAGTACTTC. The chain uses TRBV29-1 and TRBJ2-7, with TRBD1 as a possible D gene (6 bases). CDR1 is SQVTM, CDR2 ANQGSEA, per germline. V lost 6 bases and J lost 4, with 19 bases in between. The CDR3 has 14 amino acids.